Listed here are 26 T cell receptor beta chains from one sample, sequenced in a study of spatial heterogeneity in lung cancer. Time point described: sample taken at primary tumor resection. From tumor, nontumor lung or frozen PBMC, whole RNA was taken unsorted for sequencing. MiXCR, run by TCRdb on the 5' RACE reads, gives a single entry per CDR3 protein. Among about 36,000 distinct CDR3 sequences listed, around 5.2% were seen once. This material consisted of PBMCs, taken at surgery. Source of these receptors: a female donor with early-stage non-small cell lung cancer.

The table lists this clonotype with many counts. This chain links TRBV29-1 with TRBJ2-5, with 14 bases identical to TRBD2. Looked up from germline, CDR1 is SQVTM and CDR2 is ANQGSEA. With 6 bases clipped from V and 1 base from J, the junction kept 7 bases outside the gene matches. This CDR3 spans 16 amino acids. CDR3: CSVGTSGSTTQETQYF. DNA for the CDR3: TGCAGCGTCGGGACTAGCGGGAGTACCACCCAAGAGACCCAGTACTTC.

Many counts were recorded for this clonotype. The chain combines TRBV19 with TRBJ2-1; 7 positions match TRBD1. Per the germline V gene, CDR1 is LNHDA and CDR2 is SQIVND (reference sequence). V was pared by 5 bases and J by 10 bases, with 8 bases of the junction left unmatched. This CDR3 is built from 13 residues. The CDR3 DNA follows: TGTGCCAGTAGTGGGGGACAGCGCGGCGAGCAGTTCTTC. Translating gives CASSGGQRGEQFF. Based on the CDR3 plus reference TRBV19 and TRBJ2-1, the full variable domain is DGGITQSPKYLFRKEGQNVTLSCEQNLNHDAMYWYRQDPGQGLRLIYYSQIVNDFQKGDIAEGYSVSREKKESFPLTVTSAQKNPTAFYLCASSGGQRGEQFFGPGTRLTVL.

This clonotype showed up many times. The chain is built from TRBV3-1 and TRBJ2-7; D remains ambiguous. The V and J ends lost 1 base and 6 bases respectively, with 4 bases between them. Germline V gene lookup returns CDR1 LGHDT and CDR2 YNNKEL (reference sequence). The CDR3 consists of 11 residues. Here the CDR3 reads CASSQAAEQYF. Written as DNA, the CDR3 is TGTGCCAGCAGCCAAGCGGCCGAGCAGTACTTC.

The V call is TRBV7-2, the J call TRBJ2-5; 7 bases line up with TRBD1. The CDR3 totals 14 residues. V was pared by 5 bases and J by 2 bases, with 5 bases of the junction left unmatched. Germline V gene lookup returns CDR1 SGHTA and CDR2 FQGNSA. The CDR3 spells CASSTGTVQETQYF. The CDR3 DNA reads TGTGCCAGCAGCACGGGGACAGTTCAAGAGACCCAGTACTTC.

Judged by abundance, this clonotype is medium-sized. The chain is built from TRBV7-9 and TRBJ1-5, with unresolved D. V lost 1 base and J lost 6, with 4 bases in between. The CDR3 has 12 amino acids. CDR1 is SEHNR and CDR2 is FQNEAQ in the germline V gene (reference sequence). CDR3: CASSLGTQPQHF. CDR3 DNA: TGTGCCAGCAGCTTAGGGACTCAGCCCCAGCATTTT.

This clonotype has at least ten counts. This rearrangement joins TRBV20-1 to TRBJ2-7; 9 nucleotides agree with TRBD2. After removal of 6 bases from V and 2 bases from J, the junction contained 14 bases not matched to a gene. This CDR3 region has 16 residues. Germline-derived CDR1 and CDR2 are DFQATT and SNEGSKA (reference sequence). CDR3 loop: CSAPITERGVTYEQYF. The DNA of the CDR3 is TGCAGTGCACCTATCACCGAGCGGGGGGTCACCTACGAGCAGTACTTC.

This clonotype was recorded at least ten times. The chain combines TRBV7-8 with TRBJ1-1; D not certain. The germline V gene has CDR1 SGHVS and CDR2 FQNEAQ. Trimming pared 5 bases from V and 4 bases from J, leaving 14 bases between. The CDR3 sequence is 14 residues long. The CDR3 spells CASSPRVSVTEAFF. The CDR3 coding sequence is TGTGCCAGCAGCCCCCGGGTGTCCGTCACTGAAGCTTTCTTT. Full variable domain (missing parts from reference TRBV7-8 and TRBJ1-1): GAGVSQSPRYKVAKRGQDVALRCDPISGHVSLFWYQQALGQGPEFLTYFQNEAQLDKSGLPSDRFFAERPEGSVSTLKIQRTQQEDSAVYLCASSPRVSVTEAFFGQGTRLTVV.

This clonotype was counted only a few times. The V call is TRBV15, the J call TRBJ2-1, with D perhaps matching TRBD2 (6 bases). The CDR3 extends over 13 amino acids. The germline CDR1 and CDR2 sequences are LNHNV and YYDKDF (reference sequence). The V and J ends lost 5 bases and 9 bases respectively, with 14 bases between them. The CDR3 region is CATSGVGRGEQFF. In DNA, the CDR3 is TGTGCCACCAGCGGGGTGGGGCGGGGTGAGCAGTTCTTC.

This clonotype showed up just a few times. V is TRBV7-3 and J is TRBJ1-3; D unclear. The V end was cut by 0 bases, the J end by 3 bases, with 18 bases between. CDR1 is SGHTA, CDR2 FQGTGA, per germline. This CDR3 region has 18 residues. CDR3 nucleotide sequence: TGTGCCAGCAGCTTAACGGATCGCCCACAGTGTAGTGGAAACACCATATATTTT. It encodes CASSLTDRPQCSGNTIYF. The full variable domain, in which reference TRBV7-3 and TRBJ1-3 provide the parts outside the CDR3, is GAGVSQTPSNKVTEKGKYVELRCDPISGHTALYWYRQSLGQGPEFLIYFQGTGAADDSGLPNDRFFAVRPEGSVSTLKIQRTERGDSAVYLCASSLTDRPQCSGNTIYFGEGSWLTVV.

The sample holds many counts of this clonotype. This chain joins TRBV20-1 and TRBJ2-3; 10 bases map to TRBD2. Germline V gene data show CDR1 as DFQATT and CDR2 as SNEGSKA (reference sequence). The CDR3 consists of 14 residues. V lost 6 bases and J lost 4; bases outside the gene matches: 7. The CDR3 nucleotides are TGCAGTGCATCCCTAGCGGGAGTCCCAGATACGCAGTATTTT. Translating it yields CSASLAGVPDTQYF.

With respect to this clonotype: With a much larger clone just one base away, this may be a read error. CDR3 sequence: CASTGLSAGTQYF. The CDR3 DNA is TGTGCCAGCACCGGCCTGTCCGCTGGGACCCAGTACTTC. The V gene is TRBV2, the J gene TRBJ2-5; unclear D gene. Trimming took 7 bases from V and 7 from J, leaving 16 bases between them. From germline, CDR1 is SNHLY and CDR2 FYNNEI. The CDR3 has 13 residues.

There are many counts of this clonotype. The genes are TRBV11-3 and TRBJ2-7, with TRBD1 matching 10 bases. J gave up 5 bases and V 5 bases, and 9 bases lay outside the gene matches. This CDR3 spans 15 amino acids. Looked up from germline, CDR1 is SGHNT and CDR2 is YENEEA. CDR3: CASSPGQGERNEQYF. The DNA for the CDR3 is TGTGCCAGCAGCCCAGGACAGGGGGAACGGAACGAGCAGTACTTC.

The sample holds many counts of this clonotype. The chain employs TRBV6-1 and TRBJ1-1; no clear D gene. This CDR3 comprises 13 residues. The V gene's germline CDR1 is MNHNS and CDR2 SASEGT. Trimming pared 2 bases from V and 3 bases from J, leaving 7 bases between. CDR3 sequence: CASSEHQHTEAFF. The CDR3 bases are TGTGCCAGCAGTGAACACCAGCACACTGAAGCTTTCTTT.

This clonotype was recorded many times. This sequence joins TRBV6-5 and TRBJ1-4; D remains ambiguous. CDR1 is MNHEY, CDR2 SVGAGI, per germline. V dropped 0 bases and J dropped 5 bases, with 13 bases sitting between them. The CDR3 length is 16 residues. In nucleotides, the CDR3 is TGTGCCAGCAGTTACTCGCTGGGAGGGCAGAATGAAAAACTGTTTTTT. It codes for CASSYSLGGQNEKLFF.

In this sample, this clonotype turned up many times. One end of the junction is discordant with germline, which a read error may explain. The rearrangement links TRBV10-3 to TRBJ2-3; D is unresolved. Germline values: CDR1 ENHRY, CDR2 SYGVKD. The CDR3 sequence is 11 residues long. This CDR3 reads CAISSTDTQYF. CDR3 DNA: TGTGCCATCAGCAGCACCGATACGCAGTATTTT.

This clonotype has a count of ten or more. V usage is TRBV25-1 and J usage is TRBJ2-7, with TRBD1 matching over 7 bases. Germline V lookup: CDR1 MGHDK, CDR2 SYGVNS. The CDR3 is 14 amino acids. V gave up 5 bases and J gave up 0 bases; unmatched junction bases: 4. CDR3 sequence (DNA): TGTGCCAGCAGTCAAAGGGACAGCTCCTACGAGCAGTACTTC. Its protein is CASSQRDSSYEQYF.

There are many counts of this clonotype. V gene TRBV30 combines with J gene TRBJ2-2; TRBD2 matches at 8 bases. Germline V gene lookup returns CDR1 GTSNPN and CDR2 SVGIG (reference sequence). The CDR3 sequence is 15 residues long. Losses at the gene ends were 2 bases for V and 6 bases for J; bases not matched to a gene: 8. The CDR3 DNA is TGTGCCTGGAGTCCGGGACTAGGGCTCCCCGGGGAGCTGTTTTTT. It yields the protein CAWSPGLGLPGELFF.

Ten or more counts support this clonotype. The chain couples TRBV28 to TRBJ1-2; no definite D call. CDR3 length equals 12 residues. In germline, CDR1 is MDHEN, CDR2 SYDVKM. The V gene lost 5 bases and the J gene lost 2 bases, with 6 bases spanning the gap. CDR3 sequence reads: CASSQLNYGYTF. For the CDR3, the DNA is TGTGCCAGCAGTCAACTAAACTATGGCTACACCTTC.

The chain has TRBV7-2 and TRBJ2-1; possibly TRBD1 or TRBD2 for D (5 bases each). CDR3 size: 15 residues. Germline V gives CDR1 SGHTA, CDR2 FQGNSA. V gave up 1 base and J gave up 0 bases, with 7 bases separating them. The CDR3 DNA is TGTGCCAGCAGCTTAGTTGGGGGCTCCTACAATGAGCAGTTCTTC. Translating it yields CASSLVGGSYNEQFF.

This clonotype has a count of ten or more. The J gene is TRBJ2-3, the V gene TRBV28, with D perhaps TRBD1 (6 bases). The germline CDR1 and CDR2 sequences are MDHEN and SYDVKM. This CDR3 region has 14 residues. V lost 4 bases and J 2 bases, leaving 10 bases between the germline ends. The CDR3 DNA follows: TGTGCCAGCAGTTCGGGACAACACACAGATACGCAGTATTTT. Protein sequence: CASSSGQHTDTQYF.

In this sample, this clonotype turned up many times. The chain combines TRBV5-1 with TRBJ1-1; D is perhaps TRBD1 (5 bases). Looked up from germline, CDR1 is SGHRS and CDR2 is YFSETQ. V lost 3 bases to trimming and J lost 5 bases, with 14 bases between them. The CDR3 sequence is 14 residues long. The DNA for the CDR3 is TGCGCCAGCAGCTGGATCCAGGGAGAAACTGAAGCTTTCTTT. Protein sequence: CASSWIQGETEAFF. Variable domain in full (rest from reference TRBV5-1 and TRBJ1-1): KAGVTQTPRYLIKTRGQQVTLSCSPISGHRSVSWYQQTPGQGLQFLFEYFSETQRNKGNFPGRFSGRQFSNSRSEMNVSTLELGDSALYLCASSWIQGETEAFFGQGTRLTVV.

Ten or more counts support this clonotype. This chain joins TRBV12-3 or TRBV12-4 and TRBJ2-1, with D tentatively TRBD2 (6 bases). Trimming took off 6 bases at V and 4 bases at J, with 19 bases between the two ends. The CDR3 runs to 16 residues. The CDR3 DNA reads as TGTGCCAGCAGCCGTAGCGGAGGAGGAGCATACAATGAGCAGTTCTTC. Amino acid sequence: CASSRSGGGAYNEQFF.

This clonotype came up many times. The V call is TRBV12-3 or TRBV12-4, the J call TRBJ2-1, with 15 positions matching TRBD2. V shed 5 bases, J shed 2 bases, and the junction held 13 bases outside the gene matches. The CDR3 totals 20 residues. Here the CDR3 reads CASSATRGLAGGDPYNEQFF. The CDR3 bases are TGTGCCAGCAGTGCCACCCGGGGACTAGCGGGAGGAGACCCCTACAATGAGCAGTTCTTC.

With respect to this clonotype: Possible read error: a much larger clone is one base away. The rearrangement links TRBV7-2 to TRBJ2-1, with TRBD2 identical over 8 bases. Germline V gene lookup returns CDR1 SGHTA and CDR2 FQGNSA. Losses at the gene ends were 3 bases for V and 10 bases for J; bases not matched to a gene: 8. The CDR3 has 14 amino acids. The CDR3 DNA reads TGTGCCAGCAGCTTCAGAGCGGGAGCGGGGGAGCAGTTCTTC. Its translation is CASSFRAGAGEQFF.

This clonotype is a singleton in its sample. The gene calls are TRBV5-1 and TRBJ2-3; D perhaps matches TRBD2 (6 bases). The CDR3 totals 16 residues. Trimming shortened V by 4 bases and J by 4 bases, and 19 bases separated the two germline ends. Germline V lookup: CDR1 SGHRS, CDR2 YFSETQ. The chain's CDR3 is CASSPSEVAGSDTQYF. The CDR3 DNA follows: TGCGCCAGCAGCCCCTCAGAGGTGGCGGGGTCAGATACGCAGTATTTT.

This rearrangement joins TRBV7-9 to TRBJ2-1, with D unclear. Germline V gives CDR1 SEHNR, CDR2 FQNEAQ (reference sequence). This CDR3 comprises 12 residues. Trimming stripped 6 bases from V and 7 bases from J, with 10 bases between. CDR3 DNA sequence: TGTGCCAGCAGGCTAACAGAAAATGAGCAGTTCTTC. Its protein product is CASRLTENEQFF.